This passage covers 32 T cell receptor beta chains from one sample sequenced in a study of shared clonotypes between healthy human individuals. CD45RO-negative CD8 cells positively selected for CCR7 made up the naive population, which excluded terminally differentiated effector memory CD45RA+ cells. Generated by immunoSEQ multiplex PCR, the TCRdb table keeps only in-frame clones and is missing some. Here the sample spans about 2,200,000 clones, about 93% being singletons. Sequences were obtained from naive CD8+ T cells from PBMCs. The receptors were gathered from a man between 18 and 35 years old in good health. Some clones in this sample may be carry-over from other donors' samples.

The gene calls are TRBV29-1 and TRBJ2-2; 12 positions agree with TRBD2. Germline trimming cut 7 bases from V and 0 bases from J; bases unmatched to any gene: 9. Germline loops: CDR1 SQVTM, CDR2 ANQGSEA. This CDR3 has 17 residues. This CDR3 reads CSEGWTSGTTNTGELFF. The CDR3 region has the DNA TGCAGCGAAGGTTGGACTAGCGGGACTACGAACACCGGGGAGCTGTTTTTT.

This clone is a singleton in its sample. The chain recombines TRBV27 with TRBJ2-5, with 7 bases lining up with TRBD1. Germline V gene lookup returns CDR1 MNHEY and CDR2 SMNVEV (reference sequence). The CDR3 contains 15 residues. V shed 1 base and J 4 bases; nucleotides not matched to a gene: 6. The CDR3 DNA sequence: TGTGCCAGCAGTTTATTGGGACAGTTGTCAGAGACCCAGTACTTC. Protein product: CASSLLGQLSETQYF.

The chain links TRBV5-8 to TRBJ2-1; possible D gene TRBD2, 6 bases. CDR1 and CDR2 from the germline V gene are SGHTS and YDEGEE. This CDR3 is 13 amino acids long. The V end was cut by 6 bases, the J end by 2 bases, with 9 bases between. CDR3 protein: CASTRGAYNEQFF. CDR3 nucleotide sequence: TGTGCCAGCACCCGCGGGGCCTACAATGAGCAGTTCTTC.

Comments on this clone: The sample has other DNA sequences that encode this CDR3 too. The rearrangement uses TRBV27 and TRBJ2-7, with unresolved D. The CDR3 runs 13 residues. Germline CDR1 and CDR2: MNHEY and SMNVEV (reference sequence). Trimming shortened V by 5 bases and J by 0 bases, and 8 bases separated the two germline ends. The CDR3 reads CASSGGSSYEQYF. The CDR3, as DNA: TGTGCCAGCAGTGGCGGAAGCTCCTACGAGCAGTACTTC.

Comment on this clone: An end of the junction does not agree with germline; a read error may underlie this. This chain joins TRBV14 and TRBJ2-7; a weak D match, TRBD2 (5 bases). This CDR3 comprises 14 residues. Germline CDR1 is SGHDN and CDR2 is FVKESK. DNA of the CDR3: TGTGCCAGCAGCCAAGTTGACTATCCCTACGGGCAGTACTTC. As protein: CASSQVDYPYGQYF.

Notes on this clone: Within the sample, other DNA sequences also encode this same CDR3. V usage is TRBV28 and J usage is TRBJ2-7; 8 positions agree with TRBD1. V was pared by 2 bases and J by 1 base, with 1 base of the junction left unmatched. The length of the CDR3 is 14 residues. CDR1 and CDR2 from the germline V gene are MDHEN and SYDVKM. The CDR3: CASSLTGGSYEQYF. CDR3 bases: TGTGCCAGCAGTTTAACAGGGGGATCCTACGAGCAGTACTTC.

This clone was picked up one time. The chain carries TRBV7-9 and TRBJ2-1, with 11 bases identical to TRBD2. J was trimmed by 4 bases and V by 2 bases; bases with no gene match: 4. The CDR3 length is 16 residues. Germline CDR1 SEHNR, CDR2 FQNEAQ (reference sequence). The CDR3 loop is CASSLIGTSGYNEQFF. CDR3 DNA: TGTGCCAGCAGCTTAATTGGGACTAGCGGATACAATGAGCAGTTCTTC.

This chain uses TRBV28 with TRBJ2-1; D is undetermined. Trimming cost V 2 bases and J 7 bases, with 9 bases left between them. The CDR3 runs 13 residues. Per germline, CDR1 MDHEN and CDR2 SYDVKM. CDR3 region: CASSLMWGNEQFF. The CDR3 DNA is TGTGCCAGCAGTTTAATGTGGGGAAATGAGCAGTTCTTC. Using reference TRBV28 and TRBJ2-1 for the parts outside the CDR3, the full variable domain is DVKVTQSSRYLVKRTGEKVFLECVQDMDHENMFWYRQDPGLGLRLIYFSYDVKMKEKGDIPEGYSVSREKKERFSLILESASTNQTSMYLCASSLMWGNEQFFGPGTRLTVL.

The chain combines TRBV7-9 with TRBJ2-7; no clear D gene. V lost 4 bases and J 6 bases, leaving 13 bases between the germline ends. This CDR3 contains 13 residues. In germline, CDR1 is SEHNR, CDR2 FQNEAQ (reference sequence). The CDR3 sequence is CASSSSMLGEQYF. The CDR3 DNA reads TGTGCCAGCAGCTCCTCGATGTTAGGCGAGCAGTACTTC.

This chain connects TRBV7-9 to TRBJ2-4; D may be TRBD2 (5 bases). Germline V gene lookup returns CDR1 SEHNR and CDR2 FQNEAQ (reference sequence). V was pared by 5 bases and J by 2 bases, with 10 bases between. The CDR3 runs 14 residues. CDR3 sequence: CASSPRGPKNIQYF. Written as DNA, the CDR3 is TGTGCCAGCAGCCCCCGGGGTCCCAAAAACATTCAGTACTTC.

CDR3 nucleotides: TGCAGCGTTGAAGATCCGGGAGTACCTGGAAACACCATATATTTT. It translates to CSVEDPGVPGNTIYF. The chain joins TRBV29-1 to TRBJ1-3; no clear D. Germline CDR1 reads SQVTM; CDR2 reads ANQGSEA. Deletions cut 0 bases from V and 2 bases from J, with 11 bases between. The CDR3 length is 15 residues.

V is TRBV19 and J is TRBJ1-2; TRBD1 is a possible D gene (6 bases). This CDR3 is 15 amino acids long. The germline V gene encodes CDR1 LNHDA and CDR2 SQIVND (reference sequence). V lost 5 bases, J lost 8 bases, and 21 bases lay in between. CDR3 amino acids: CASSLHLRTGNGYTF. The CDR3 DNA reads TGTGCCAGTAGTCTACACCTCCGTACAGGGAACGGCTACACCTTC.

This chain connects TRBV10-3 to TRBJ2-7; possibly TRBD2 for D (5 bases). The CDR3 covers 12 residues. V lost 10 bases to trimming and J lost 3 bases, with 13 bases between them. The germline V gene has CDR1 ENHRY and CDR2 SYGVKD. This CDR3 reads CATSSAHYEQYF. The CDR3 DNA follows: TGTGCCACAAGTAGCGCCCACTACGAGCAGTACTTC.

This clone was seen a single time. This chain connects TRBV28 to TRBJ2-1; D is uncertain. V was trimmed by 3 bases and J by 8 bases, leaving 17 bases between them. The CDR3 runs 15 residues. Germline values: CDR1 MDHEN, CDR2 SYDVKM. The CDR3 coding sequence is TGTGCCAGCAGTTTTTCCGGGCTCGCCTCAGATGAGCAGTTCTTC. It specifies CASSFSGLASDEQFF.

CDR3 protein: CASSRDSSYEQYF. CDR3 sequence (DNA): TGTGCCAGCAGTCGGGACAGCTCCTACGAGCAGTACTTC. J is TRBJ2-7 and V is TRBV2, with TRBD1 identical over 7 bases. Germline loops: CDR1 SNHLY, CDR2 FYNNEI. The CDR3 has 13 residues. V lost 5 bases to trimming and J lost 0 bases; unmatched junction nucleotides: 1.

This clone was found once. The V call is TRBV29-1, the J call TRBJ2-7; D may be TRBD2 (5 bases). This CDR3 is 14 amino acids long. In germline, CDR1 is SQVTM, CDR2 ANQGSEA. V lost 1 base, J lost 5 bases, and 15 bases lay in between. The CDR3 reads CSVEVTLHGDEQYF. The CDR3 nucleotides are TGCAGCGTTGAAGTAACTCTCCACGGGGACGAGCAGTACTTC.

CDR3 coding DNA: TGTGCCAGTAGACGGGGATACAATGAGCAGTTCTTC. Translated, it gives CASRRGYNEQFF. The rearrangement joins TRBV19 to TRBJ2-1, with D perhaps matching TRBD2 (5 bases). CDR1 LNHDA and CDR2 SQIVND come from the germline V gene (reference sequence). The V end lost 6 bases, the J end lost 4 bases, and 7 bases lay between the germline ends. This CDR3 comprises 12 residues.

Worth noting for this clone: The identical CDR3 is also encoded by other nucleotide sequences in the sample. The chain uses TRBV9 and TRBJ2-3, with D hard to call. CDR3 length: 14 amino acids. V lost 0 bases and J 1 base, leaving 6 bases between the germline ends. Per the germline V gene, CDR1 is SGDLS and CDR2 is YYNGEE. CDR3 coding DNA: TGTGCCAGCAGCGTAGACGGCCGCACAGATACGCAGTATTTT. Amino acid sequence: CASSVDGRTDTQYF. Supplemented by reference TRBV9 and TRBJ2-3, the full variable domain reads DSGVTQTPKHLITATGQRVTLRCSPRSGDLSVYWYQQSLDQGLQFLIQYYNGEERAKGNILERFSAQQFPDLHSELNLSSLELGDSALYFCASSVDGRTDTQYFGPGTRLTVL.

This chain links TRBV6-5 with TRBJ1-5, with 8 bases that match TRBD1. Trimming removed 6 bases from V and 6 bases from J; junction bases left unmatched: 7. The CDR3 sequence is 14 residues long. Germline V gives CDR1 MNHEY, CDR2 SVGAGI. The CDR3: CASSLTGGSQPQHF. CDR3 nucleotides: TGTGCCAGCAGCCTAACAGGGGGAAGTCAGCCCCAGCATTTT.

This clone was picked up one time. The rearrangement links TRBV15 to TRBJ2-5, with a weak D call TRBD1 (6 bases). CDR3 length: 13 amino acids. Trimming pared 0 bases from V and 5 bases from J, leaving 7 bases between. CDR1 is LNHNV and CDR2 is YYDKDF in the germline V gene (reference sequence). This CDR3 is CATSRERGETQYF. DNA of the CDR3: TGTGCCACCAGCAGAGAAAGGGGGGAGACCCAGTACTTC.

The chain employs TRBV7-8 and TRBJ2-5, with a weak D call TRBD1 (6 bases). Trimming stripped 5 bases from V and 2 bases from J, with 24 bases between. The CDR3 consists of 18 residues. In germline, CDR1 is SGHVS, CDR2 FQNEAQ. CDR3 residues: CASSQNPQGPLIQETQYF. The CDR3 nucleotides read TGTGCCAGCAGCCAGAACCCACAGGGCCCTCTGATTCAAGAGACCCAGTACTTC.

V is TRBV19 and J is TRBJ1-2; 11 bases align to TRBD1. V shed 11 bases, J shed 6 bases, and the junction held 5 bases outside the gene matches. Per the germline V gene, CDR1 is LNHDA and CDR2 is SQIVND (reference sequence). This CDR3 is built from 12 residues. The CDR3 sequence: CAVWTGGDGYTF. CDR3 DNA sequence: TGTGCCGTATGGACAGGGGGCGATGGCTACACCTTC.

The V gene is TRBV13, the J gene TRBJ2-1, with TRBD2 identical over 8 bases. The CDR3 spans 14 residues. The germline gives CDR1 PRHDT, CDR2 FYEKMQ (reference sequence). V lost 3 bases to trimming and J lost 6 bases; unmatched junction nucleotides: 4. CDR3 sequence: CASSFSGLANEQFF. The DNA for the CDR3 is TGTGCCAGCAGCTTTTCCGGACTAGCCAATGAGCAGTTCTTC.

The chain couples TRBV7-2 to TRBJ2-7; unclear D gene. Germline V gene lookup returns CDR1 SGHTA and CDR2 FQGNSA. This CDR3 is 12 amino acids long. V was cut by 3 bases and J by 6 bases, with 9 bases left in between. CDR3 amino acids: CASSFAEREQYF. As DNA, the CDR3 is TGTGCCAGCAGCTTTGCCGAGCGCGAGCAGTACTTC.

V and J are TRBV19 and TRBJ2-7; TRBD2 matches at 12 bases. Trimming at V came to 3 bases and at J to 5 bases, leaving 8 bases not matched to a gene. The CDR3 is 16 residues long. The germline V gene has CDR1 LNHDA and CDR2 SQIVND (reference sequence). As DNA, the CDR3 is TGTGCCAGTAGTATCCCTGGACTAGCGGGATCTAACGAGCAGTACTTC. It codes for CASSIPGLAGSNEQYF. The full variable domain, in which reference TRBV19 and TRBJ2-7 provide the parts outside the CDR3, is DGGITQSPKYLFRKEGQNVTLSCEQNLNHDAMYWYRQDPGQGLRLIYYSQIVNDFQKGDIAEGYSVSREKKESFPLTVTSAQKNPTAFYLCASSIPGLAGSNEQYFGPGTRLTVT.

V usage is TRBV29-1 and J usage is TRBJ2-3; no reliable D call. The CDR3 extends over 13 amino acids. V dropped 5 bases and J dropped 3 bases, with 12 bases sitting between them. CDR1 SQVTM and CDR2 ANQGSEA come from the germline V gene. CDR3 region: CSVYYIGTDTQYF. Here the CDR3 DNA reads TGCAGCGTTTATTATATTGGGACAGATACGCAGTATTTT.

The CDR3 loop is CASSTGEYTEAFF. In nucleotides, the CDR3 is TGTGCCAGTAGCACAGGGGAGTACACTGAAGCTTTCTTT. The chain is built from TRBV19 and TRBJ1-1; TRBD1 matches 7 bases. The CDR3 sequence is 13 residues long. Germline values: CDR1 LNHDA, CDR2 SQIVND (reference sequence). Germline trimming cut 6 bases from V and 3 bases from J; bases unmatched to any gene: 4.

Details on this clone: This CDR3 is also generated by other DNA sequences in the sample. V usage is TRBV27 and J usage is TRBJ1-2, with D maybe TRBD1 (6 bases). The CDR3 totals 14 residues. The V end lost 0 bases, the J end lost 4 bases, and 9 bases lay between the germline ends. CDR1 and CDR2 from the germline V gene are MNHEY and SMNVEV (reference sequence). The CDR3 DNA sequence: TGTGCCAGCAGTTTATCGGGAGGGGGCTATGGCTACACCTTC. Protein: CASSLSGGGYGYTF.

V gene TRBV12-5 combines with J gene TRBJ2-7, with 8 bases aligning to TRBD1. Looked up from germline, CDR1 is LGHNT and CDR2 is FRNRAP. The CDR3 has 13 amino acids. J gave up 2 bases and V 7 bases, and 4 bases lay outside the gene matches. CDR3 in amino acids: CASAPGGPYEQYF. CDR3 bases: TGTGCTAGTGCCCCAGGGGGCCCCTACGAGCAGTACTTC.

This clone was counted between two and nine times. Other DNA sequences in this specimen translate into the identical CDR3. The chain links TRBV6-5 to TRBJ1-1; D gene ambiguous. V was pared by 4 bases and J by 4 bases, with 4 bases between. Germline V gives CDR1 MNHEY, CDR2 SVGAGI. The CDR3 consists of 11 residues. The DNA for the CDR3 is TGTGCCAGCAGTTTGGGCACTGAAGCTTTCTTT. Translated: CASSLGTEAFF.

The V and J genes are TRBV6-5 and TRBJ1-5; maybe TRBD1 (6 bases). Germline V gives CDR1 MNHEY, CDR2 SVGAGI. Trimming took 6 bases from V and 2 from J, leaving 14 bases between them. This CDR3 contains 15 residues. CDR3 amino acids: CASSPRQGRNQPQHF. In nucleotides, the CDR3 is TGTGCCAGCAGCCCCCGGCAGGGGCGCAATCAGCCCCAGCATTTT.

The DNA for the CDR3 is TGTGCCAGCAGCTTACCTAACGACCCAATGTTAGGACAAACCTACAATGAGCAGTTCTTC. Amino acid sequence: CASSLPNDPMLGQTYNEQFF. This rearrangement joins TRBV7-3 to TRBJ2-1; TRBD1 might be the D (5 bases). V dropped 2 bases and J dropped 2 bases, with 25 bases sitting between them. CDR3 length equals 20 residues. Germline V CDR1 and CDR2: SGHTA, FQGTGA.